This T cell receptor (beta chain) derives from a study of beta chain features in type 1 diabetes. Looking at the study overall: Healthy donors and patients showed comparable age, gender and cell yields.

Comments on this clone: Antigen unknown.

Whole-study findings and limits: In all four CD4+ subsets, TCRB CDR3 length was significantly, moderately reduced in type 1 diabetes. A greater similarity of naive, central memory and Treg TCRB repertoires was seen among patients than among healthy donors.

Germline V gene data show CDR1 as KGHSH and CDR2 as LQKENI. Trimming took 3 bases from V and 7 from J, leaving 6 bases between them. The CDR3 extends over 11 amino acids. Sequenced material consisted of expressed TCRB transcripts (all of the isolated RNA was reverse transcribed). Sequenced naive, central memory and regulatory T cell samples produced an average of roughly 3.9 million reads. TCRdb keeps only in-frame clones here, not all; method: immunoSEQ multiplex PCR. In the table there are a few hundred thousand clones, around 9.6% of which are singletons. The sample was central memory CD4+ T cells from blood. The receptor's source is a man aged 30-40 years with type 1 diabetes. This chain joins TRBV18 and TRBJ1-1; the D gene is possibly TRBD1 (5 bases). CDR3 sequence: CASSPTVEAFF. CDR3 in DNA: TGTGCCAGCTCACCGACAGTTGAAGCTTTCTTT.